The TCR beta chain under discussion was sequenced for a study of blood T cells in healthy people across ages. For the second PCR, which ran for 7 to 11 cycles, a sample-barcoded 5' primer and a J-beta primer mix were used. TCRdb passed the 5' RACE reads through MiXCR, listing each CDR3 protein once. Among about 1,400,000 distinct CDR3 sequences listed, approximately 59% were seen once. Study-level findings and limits: Age showed a roughly linear inverse relationship with TCR beta diversity per million T cells.

About this clonotype itself: Its matching antigen is unknown.

Roughly 10 milliliters of peripheral blood were drawn from each donor. The receptor was isolated from a man between 18 and 35 years old in good health. The sequenced sample was blood.

The CDR3: CASSQGARINIHTQYF. In DNA, the CDR3 is TGTGCCAGCAGTCAGGGGGCGCGGATTAACATACATACGCAGTATTTT. This chain connects TRBV6-7 to TRBJ2-3; the match to TRBD1 covers 8 bases. TRBV6-7 is labeled an ORF, and its function is uncertain. This CDR3 has 16 residues. V lost 5 bases and J lost 7; bases outside the gene matches: 14.